What follows is one T cell receptor beta chain and its context. V lost 5 bases to trimming and J lost 8 bases, with 15 bases between them. CDR1 is SEHNR and CDR2 is FQNEAQ in the germline V gene (reference sequence). CDR3 length: 13 amino acids. Described time point: newly diagnosed GD, antithyroid drugs for less than 3 months. PBMC-extracted RNA yielded the TCR library. This entry comes from a study of regulatory T cells in long-lasting Graves disease. Arm-PCR of CDR3 regions with iRepertoire HTBI primers generated TCR beta libraries. One entry per CDR3 protein results from TCRdb running MiXCR on the multiplex PCR reads. The top ten hold around 9.3% of the sample, which has some 490,000 distinct CDR3 sequences, around 12% seen once. These data were also reused for a study on T cells in Graves' hyperthyroidism and ophthalmopathy.

This sequence was found in a woman between 25 and 40 years old with Graves disease. The specimen comprised peripheral blood mononuclear cells (PBMCs), sampled at new diagnosis, from a patient treated with antithyroid drugs. The chain combines TRBV7-9 with TRBJ1-1; D is unresolved. CDR3 sequence (DNA): TGTGCCAGCAGCGGTCCCGGAGGACCGGAAGCTTTCTTT. This translates into CASSGPGGPEAFF.